The rows below give T cell receptor beta chains drawn from one sample of a study of cytomegalovirus exposure and HLA in healthy donors. This table comes from immunoSEQ multiplex PCR, and its TCRdb copy is limited to in-frame clones, with some not included. The sample shows 100,000 or so clones, approximately 84% of them seen only once. Sequences were obtained from PBMCs. All receptors come from a man in his late teens or twenties in good health and CMV-seronegative. Each CDR3 is given with its conserved first and last residue. Each record gives: D gene, J gene, V gene, clone size, CDR3 DNA, CDR3 protein. D genes are given only for firm matches. Clone size is stated in some rows and not others, as once, few, many or a class when expanded.

>-|TRBJ1-2|TRBV6-4|-
TGTGCCAGCAGTGGGCAGGGGCAAGGCTACACCTTC
CASSGQGQGYTF
>-|TRBJ1-1|TRBV7-8|-
TGTGCCAGCAGCTTAGCAATAAACACTGAAGCTTTCTTT
CASSLAINTEAFF
>TRBD1|TRBJ1-2|TRBV29-1|once
TGCAGCGTTGGCGCAGGGGGCTATGGCTACACCTTC
CSVGAGGYGYTF
>TRBD1|TRBJ1-2|TRBV4-1|-
TGCGCCAGCAGCGCCCGGACAGGGGCCGGCTATGGCTACACCTTC
CASSARTGAGYGYTF
>-|TRBJ1-1|TRBV29-1|-
TGCAGCTTTACAAAGAACACTGAAGCTTTCTTT
CSFTKNTEAFF
>-|TRBJ1-5|TRBV2|-
TGTGCCAGCAGTGAAGCTCGGGACACCTATCAGCCCCAGCATTTT
CASSEARDTYQPQHF
>TRBD1|TRBJ2-1|TRBV4-3|-
TGCGCCAGCAGCCAAGATGTATTTGGGACAGGGGACAATGAGCAGTTCTTC
CASSQDVFGTGDNEQFF
>TRBD1|TRBJ2-5|TRBV6-5|once
TGTGCCAGCAGTTACTCGACAGGGTCGGGAGAGACCCAGTACTTC
CASSYSTGSGETQYF
>-|TRBJ1-5|TRBV29-1|-
TGCAGCGTTGAAGAAGGGGGCAATCAGCCCCAGCATTTT
CSVEEGGNQPQHF
>-|TRBJ2-3|TRBV4-3|-
TGCGCCAGCAGCCAAGGTTGGGACAAGGGGGATACGCAGTATTTT
CASSQGWDKGDTQYF
>TRBD2|TRBJ2-7|TRBV6-5|-
TGTGCCAGCAGTTCCCTTCTAGCGGGAGTTTCCTACGAGCAGTACTTC
CASSSLLAGVSYEQYF
>-|TRBJ2-3|TRBV25-1|-
TGTGCCAGCAGTGAACGGGTCGGGGATAGCACAGATACGCAGTATTTT
CASSERVGDSTDTQYF
>-|TRBJ2-2|TRBV18|-
TGTGCCAGCTCACCCGGAGGCTTTCGGAACACCGGGGAGCTGTTTTTT
CASSPGGFRNTGELFF
>-|TRBJ1-2|TRBV28|-
TGTGCCAGCAGCCTACTCACGGAGGCCTATGGCTACACCTTC
CASSLLTEAYGYTF
>TRBD1|TRBJ2-1|TRBV6-1|-
TGTGCCAGCAGCAGGACAGGGCCCAATGAGCAGTTCTTC
CASSRTGPNEQFF
>-|TRBJ1-1|TRBV28|-
TGTGCCAGCAGTTTAGTGGGGGGGTTCACTGAAGCTTTCTTT
CASSLVGGFTEAFF